This passage covers 27 T cell receptor beta chains from one sample sequenced in a study of cytomegalovirus exposure and HLA in healthy donors. Use of 60 Vbeta and 13 Jbeta primers characterized the PCR. TCRdb keeps only in-frame clones here, not all; method: immunoSEQ multiplex PCR. Of about 170,000 clones listed, approximately 78% are singletons. The specimen sequenced was PBMCs. The receptors derive from a human donor in good health.

The chain links TRBV11-2 to TRBJ1-6; 7 nucleotides line up with TRBD1. CDR1 is SGHAT and CDR2 is FQNNGV in the germline V gene. The CDR3 covers 18 residues. Trimming cost V 1 base and J 7 bases; bases outside gene matches: 13. The chain's CDR3 is CASSLGRQGRFLNSPLHF. In DNA form, the CDR3 reads TGTGCCAGCAGCTTAGGGCGACAGGGCCGGTTTTTGAATTCACCCCTCCACTTT. The full variable domain, with the rest looked up from reference TRBV11-2 and TRBJ1-6, is EAGVAQSPRYKIIEKRQSVAFWCNPISGHATLYWYQQILGQGPKLLIQFQNNGVVDDSQLPKDRFSAERLKGVDSTLKIQPAKLEDSAVYLCASSLGRQGRFLNSPLHFGNGTRLTVT.

This chain joins TRBV19 and TRBJ1-2, with a weak D call TRBD1 (5 bases). This CDR3 region has 14 residues. Germline V lookup: CDR1 LNHDA, CDR2 SQIVND (reference sequence). The V and J ends lost 5 bases and 3 bases respectively, with 13 bases between them. The chain's CDR3 is CASSSRQPDYGYTF. CDR3 coding DNA: TGTGCCAGTAGTTCGAGACAGCCGGACTATGGCTACACCTTC.

Only one count was recorded for this clone. V is TRBV6-6 and J is TRBJ2-7; D not resolved. From germline, CDR1 is MNHNY and CDR2 SVGAGI (reference sequence). The CDR3 totals 15 residues. V lost 2 bases and J 0 bases, leaving 11 bases between the germline ends. CDR3 nucleotides: TGTGCCAGCAGTTACCTAATAGCCCTCTCCTACGAGCAGTACTTC. This encodes CASSYLIALSYEQYF.

This clone has more than one count but fewer than ten. This chain connects TRBV18 to TRBJ1-5, with D tentatively TRBD1 (6 bases). Trimming removed 3 bases from V and 4 bases from J, with 10 bases in between. The CDR3 totals 14 residues. In germline, CDR1 is KGHSH, CDR2 LQKENI. The CDR3 DNA sequence: TGTGCCAGCTCACCTTACAGGGAGAATCAGCCCCAGCATTTT. Amino acids: CASSPYRENQPQHF.

The CDR3 DNA is TGCGCCAGCAGCCGGCAACAGGGTTATGGAAACACCATATATTTT. It encodes CASSRQQGYGNTIYF. The gene calls are TRBV4-1 and TRBJ1-3; TRBD1 might be the D (6 bases). From germline, CDR1 is MGHRA and CDR2 YSYEKL. V lost 4 bases and J 3 bases, leaving 13 bases between the germline ends. The CDR3 spans 15 residues.

The V gene is TRBV5-1, the J gene TRBJ2-7; D is unresolved. Trimming took 2 bases from V and 5 from J, leaving 5 bases between them. The CDR3 runs to 11 residues. CDR1 and CDR2 (germline): SGHRS, YFSETQ. The DNA of the CDR3 is TGCGCCAGCAGCTTCTTAGACGAGCAGTACTTC. This codes for CASSFLDEQYF.

V and J are TRBV10-1 and TRBJ1-4; D gene ambiguous. Germline V gene lookup returns CDR1 WNHNN and CDR2 SYGVQD (reference sequence). V lost 3 bases to trimming and J lost 0 bases, with 17 bases between them. The length of the CDR3 is 18 residues. The CDR3 sequence: CASSDSPPRRATNEKLFF. The CDR3 coding sequence is TGCGCCAGCAGTGACAGCCCTCCTCGACGGGCAACTAATGAAAAACTGTTTTTT.

This chain links TRBV7-9 with TRBJ2-2; 7 bases agree with TRBD1. V lost 8 bases, J lost 3 bases, and 0 bases stayed unmatched. The length of the CDR3 is 12 residues. Germline CDR1 is SEHNR and CDR2 is FQNEAQ (reference sequence). The CDR3 spells CASGQDTGELFF. The CDR3 DNA reads TGTGCCAGCGGACAGGACACCGGGGAGCTGTTTTTT.

V usage is TRBV5-1 and J usage is TRBJ1-3; perhaps TRBD1 as D (5 bases). This CDR3 comprises 15 residues. Looked up from germline, CDR1 is SGHRS and CDR2 is YFSETQ. V shed 1 base and J shed 0 bases, with 8 bases lying between them. The CDR3 coding sequence is TGCGCCAGCAGCTTGTCGCAGGGCTCTGGAAACACCATATATTTT. Residues: CASSLSQGSGNTIYF. Looking up the rest from reference TRBV5-1 and TRBJ1-3 gives the full variable domain: KAGVTQTPRYLIKTRGQQVTLSCSPISGHRSVSWYQQTPGQGLQFLFEYFSETQRNKGNFPGRFSGRQFSNSRSEMNVSTLELGDSALYLCASSLSQGSGNTIYFGEGSWLTVV.

This clone has only a few counts. An end of the junction differs from the germline gene, which may be a read error. The chain employs TRBV18 and TRBJ1-2, with TRBD1 matching over 8 bases. Germline CDR1 KGHSH, CDR2 LQKENI. This CDR3 comprises 13 residues. The CDR3 DNA is TGTGCCAGCTCGCTGGACAGGGATACTAGGCCTGGCTTC. As protein: CASSLDRDTRPGF.

V is TRBV5-4 and J is TRBJ2-2; possibly TRBD2 for D (5 bases). The germline CDR1 and CDR2 sequences are SGHNT and YYREEE (reference sequence). CDR3 length: 14 amino acids. Trimming removed 1 base from V and 1 base from J, with 5 bases in between. The CDR3 DNA reads TGTGCCAGCAGCTTGCGGGGGAACACCGGGGAGCTGTTTTTT. This sequence encodes CASSLRGNTGELFF.

This clone was observed a few times. V gene TRBV5-6 combines with J gene TRBJ1-6, with 8 nucleotides matching TRBD1. The CDR3 has 15 residues. The V segment lost 3 bases and the J segment 7 bases; nucleotides outside the gene matches: 6. Germline values: CDR1 SGHDT, CDR2 YYEEEE. The chain's CDR3 is CASSWETGGNSPLHF. The CDR3 DNA follows: TGTGCCAGCAGCTGGGAAACAGGGGGGAATTCACCCCTCCACTTT.

This chain uses TRBV15 with TRBJ2-7; 9 nucleotides agree with TRBD1. Trimming cost V 1 base and J 5 bases; bases outside gene matches: 9. The CDR3 has 16 residues. The germline V gene has CDR1 LNHNV and CDR2 YYDKDF (reference sequence). The CDR3 loop reads CATSRGFGTGIDEQYF. The CDR3 DNA is TGTGCCACCAGCAGAGGCTTCGGGACAGGGATTGACGAGCAGTACTTC.

The chain joins TRBV28 to TRBJ2-6; 7 nucleotides agree with TRBD1. After removal of 5 bases from V and 0 bases from J, the junction contained 10 bases not matched to a gene. Germline CDR1 and CDR2: MDHEN and SYDVKM. This CDR3 contains 18 residues. CDR3 amino acids: CASSPGGQAISGANVLTF. CDR3 bases: TGTGCCAGCAGTCCCGGCGGACAGGCGATCTCTGGGGCCAACGTCCTGACTTTC.

The CDR3 bases are TGCAGCCAGGGAAGGTCTGAAGCTTTCTTT. It encodes CSQGRSEAFF. The chain joins TRBV20-1 to TRBJ1-1; tentatively, D is TRBD1 (5 bases). The germline gives CDR1 DFQATT, CDR2 SNEGSKA (reference sequence). The CDR3 has 10 amino acids.

V and J are TRBV27 and TRBJ2-5; D possibly corresponds to TRBD2 (6 bases). Trimming stripped 5 bases from V and 3 bases from J, with 19 bases between. In germline, CDR1 is MNHEY, CDR2 SMNVEV (reference sequence). The CDR3 consists of 16 residues. The CDR3 reads CASSPLTSSIKETQYF. CDR3 coding DNA: TGTGCCAGCAGTCCCTTGACTAGTTCAATCAAAGAGACCCAGTACTTC.

The chain is built from TRBV5-6 and TRBJ1-1; D is ambiguous. The V gene lost 2 bases and the J gene lost 3 bases, with 8 bases spanning the gap. The CDR3 spans 13 residues. CDR1 and CDR2 from the germline V gene are SGHDT and YYEEEE. The CDR3 loop reads CASSFFGDTEAFF. The CDR3 region has the DNA TGTGCCAGCAGCTTCTTCGGGGACACTGAAGCTTTCTTT. The variable domain in full, with the rest retrieved from reference TRBV5-6 and TRBJ1-1, is DAGVTQSPTHLIKTRGQQVTLRCSPKSGHDTVSWYQQALGQGPQFIFQYYEEEERQRGNFPDRFSGHQFPNYSSELNVNALLLGDSALYLCASSFFGDTEAFFGQGTRLTVV.

V is TRBV7-2 and J is TRBJ2-7; 10 nucleotides agree with TRBD2. CDR1 is SGHTA, CDR2 FQGNSA, per germline. This CDR3 is 13 amino acids long. V dropped 5 bases and J dropped 6; count of bases not matched to a gene: 4. As DNA, the CDR3 is TGTGCCAGCAGCCAACTAGCGGGGACCGAGCAGTACTTC. This sequence encodes CASSQLAGTEQYF.

This clone occurred once. The V call is TRBV19, the J call TRBJ2-3; weak D call: TRBD1 (6 bases). Looked up from germline, CDR1 is LNHDA and CDR2 is SQIVND (reference sequence). The ends were cut back, 2 bases at V and 6 bases at J, with 6 bases in the middle. The CDR3 is 12 amino acids. The CDR3 coding sequence is TGTGCCAGTAGTATAAGGGGGGATACGCAGTATTTT. It yields the protein CASSIRGDTQYF.

The V and J genes are TRBV9 and TRBJ2-7, with TRBD1 as a possible D gene (6 bases). V was pared by 1 base and J by 6 bases, with 17 bases between. The CDR3 spans 15 residues. Looked up from germline, CDR1 is SGDLS and CDR2 is YYNGEE. CDR3 in DNA: TGTGCCAGCAGCGTACTGGGACACTCCCCACGCGAGCAGTACTTC. It codes for CASSVLGHSPREQYF.

The chain has TRBV7-8 and TRBJ2-3, with D unclear. V was pared by 4 bases and J by 5 bases, with 13 bases between. The germline V gene has CDR1 SGHVS and CDR2 FQNEAQ. This CDR3 comprises 14 residues. The chain's CDR3 is CASSSARLRDTQYF. Written as DNA, the CDR3 is TGTGCCAGCAGCTCTGCGCGACTCAGAGATACGCAGTATTTT.

Ten or more counts support this clone. The chain joins TRBV5-4 to TRBJ1-1; 8 bases match TRBD1. This CDR3 contains 14 residues. Germline CDR1 and CDR2: SGHNT and YYREEE (reference sequence). With V trimmed by 4 bases and J by 5 bases, 7 bases remained unmatched. The CDR3 nucleotides read TGTGCCAGCAGCACCAGCAGGGGGCAGACTGAAGCTTTCTTT. Protein product: CASSTSRGQTEAFF.

The chain recombines TRBV27 with TRBJ2-7; maybe TRBD2 (5 bases). The V and J ends lost 6 bases and 2 bases respectively, with 17 bases between them. CDR1 is MNHEY, CDR2 SMNVEV, per germline (reference sequence). The CDR3 sequence is 15 residues long. Here the CDR3 reads CASREFRTEAYEQYF. The CDR3 DNA reads TGTGCCAGCAGAGAATTTCGGACGGAGGCCTACGAGCAGTACTTC.

This rearrangement joins TRBV27 to TRBJ2-2; D possibly corresponds to TRBD2 (7 bases). Trimming pared 5 bases from V and 2 bases from J, leaving 12 bases between. This CDR3 has 15 amino acids. CDR1 and CDR2 from the germline V gene are MNHEY and SMNVEV (reference sequence). CDR3 in amino acids: CASSPGGPNTGELFF. CDR3 nucleotides: TGTGCCAGCAGTCCCGGGGGGCCTAACACCGGGGAGCTGTTTTTT.

DNA for the CDR3: TGCGCCAGCAGCCAAGATGTAGCGACTCAAGAGACCCAGTACTTC. This encodes CASSQDVATQETQYF. V and J are TRBV4-3 and TRBJ2-5, with D maybe TRBD2 (5 bases). Trimming stripped 0 bases from V and 2 bases from J, with 10 bases between. This CDR3 contains 15 residues. Per the germline V gene, CDR1 is LGHNA and CDR2 is YSLEER.

This clone was seen a few times. V gene TRBV5-1 combines with J gene TRBJ2-2, with 7 bases identical to TRBD1. V lost 6 bases to trimming and J lost 2 bases; unmatched junction nucleotides: 7. The CDR3 runs 15 residues. Germline V lookup: CDR1 SGHRS, CDR2 YFSETQ. The CDR3: CASNARTGNTGELFF. CDR3 DNA: TGCGCCAGCAACGCCCGGACAGGAAACACCGGGGAGCTGTTTTTT.

The chain couples TRBV30 to TRBJ2-5; D is undetermined. V shed 3 bases and J shed 4 bases, with 3 bases lying between them. This CDR3 is built from 10 residues. CDR1 and CDR2 from the germline V gene are GTSNPN and SVGIG (reference sequence). Here the CDR3 reads CAWRAETQYF. As DNA, the CDR3 is TGTGCCTGGAGGGCAGAGACCCAGTACTTC. Together with reference TRBV30 and TRBJ2-5, the CDR3 gives the full variable domain: SQTIHQWPATLVQPVGSPLSLECTVEGTSNPNLYWYRQAAGRGLQLLFYSVGIGQISSEVPQNLSASRPQDRQFILSSKKLLLSDSGFYLCAWRAETQYFGPGTRLLVL.